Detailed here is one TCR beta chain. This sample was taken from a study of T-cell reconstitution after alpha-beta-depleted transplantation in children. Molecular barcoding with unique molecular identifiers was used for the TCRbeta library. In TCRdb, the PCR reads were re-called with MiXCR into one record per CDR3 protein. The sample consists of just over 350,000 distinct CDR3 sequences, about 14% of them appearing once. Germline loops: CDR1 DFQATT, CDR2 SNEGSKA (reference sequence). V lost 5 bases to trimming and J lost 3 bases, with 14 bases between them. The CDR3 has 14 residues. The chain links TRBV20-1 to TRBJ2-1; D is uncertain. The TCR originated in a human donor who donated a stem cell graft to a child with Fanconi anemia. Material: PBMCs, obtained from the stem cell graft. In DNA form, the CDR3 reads TGCAGTGCTGCACAGAGGTCGGACTACAATGAGCAGTTCTTC. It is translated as CSAAQRSDYNEQFF.